These T cell receptor beta chains were read from a single sample in a study of blood T cell repertoires in COVID-19. Using immunoSEQ multiplex PCR, the repertoire was profiled, and TCRdb retains in-frame clones only, with some absent. The sample includes hundreds of thousands of clones, approximately 90% seen only once; the top ten take approximately 9.3%. The material sequenced was PBMCs or T cells enriched from blood (not recorded which). The source is a woman aged 45-65 years who had recovered from COVID-19. CDR3s include the opening cysteine and the closing phenylalanine or tryptophan. A D gene is named only where the DNA matches it firmly.

V	J	D	DNA	CDR3
TRBV30	TRBJ1-2	TRBD1	TGTGCCTGGAGTACTCCGGGACAGGGGATCTATGGCTACACCTTC	CAWSTPGQGIYGYTF
TRBV4-1	TRBJ1-1	.	TGCGCCAGCAGCCTAGTCAAAGTAACGGAGACTGAAGCTTTCTTT	CASSLVKVTETEAFF
TRBV4-3	TRBJ1-6	.	TGCGCCAGCAGCCAAGATCATCTCAGTTCACCCCTCCACTTT	CASSQDHLSSPLHF
TRBV6-1	TRBJ1-5	.	TGTGCCAGCAGTGAAGCGGACAGAGGGCCCCAGCATTTT	CASSEADRGPQHF
TRBV12-3/TRBV12-4	TRBJ1-1	.	TGTGCCAGCAGTTTAAGCGGGAACACTGAAGCTTTCTTT	CASSLSGNTEAFF
TRBV11-2	TRBJ1-1	.	TGTGCCAGCACCCTGGGAGGTATGAACACTGAAGCTTTCTTT	CASTLGGMNTEAFF
TRBV5-5	TRBJ1-1	.	TGTGCCAGCAGCCCGTGGACAGTGACGAACACTGAAGCTTTCTTT	CASSPWTVTNTEAFF
TRBV5-8	TRBJ2-7	.	TGTGCCAGCAGCTTAATTGCGCCGAGACAGGTATCCTACGAGCAGTACTTC	CASSLIAPRQVSYEQYF
TRBV6-5	TRBJ2-3	.	TGTGCCAGCAGTTCCGGGGGGCCACCCACAGATACGCAGTATTTT	CASSSGGPPTDTQYF
TRBV5-6	TRBJ1-2	.	TGTGCCAGCAGGTTCAGGACGGGGGACTATGGCTACACCTTC	CASRFRTGDYGYTF
TRBV10-3	TRBJ2-3	TRBD2	TGTGCCATCAGAAGTGGGCTAGCGGGGTCTACAGATACGCAGTATTTT	CAIRSGLAGSTDTQYF
TRBV5-5	TRBJ2-2	TRBD1	TGTGCCAGCAGCCAGCAGACAGGGCCAACCGGGGAGCTGTTTTTT	CASSQQTGPTGELFF
TRBV21-1	TRBJ1-1	.	TGTGCCAGCAGCGTTCGACAGGGGTGTTTCACTGAAGCTTTCTTT	CASSVRQGCFTEAFF
TRBV3-1/TRBV3-2	TRBJ1-2	.	TGTGCCAGCAGCCAAAACTTTGAGGGGGCTAACTATGGCTACACCTTC	CASSQNFEGANYGYTF